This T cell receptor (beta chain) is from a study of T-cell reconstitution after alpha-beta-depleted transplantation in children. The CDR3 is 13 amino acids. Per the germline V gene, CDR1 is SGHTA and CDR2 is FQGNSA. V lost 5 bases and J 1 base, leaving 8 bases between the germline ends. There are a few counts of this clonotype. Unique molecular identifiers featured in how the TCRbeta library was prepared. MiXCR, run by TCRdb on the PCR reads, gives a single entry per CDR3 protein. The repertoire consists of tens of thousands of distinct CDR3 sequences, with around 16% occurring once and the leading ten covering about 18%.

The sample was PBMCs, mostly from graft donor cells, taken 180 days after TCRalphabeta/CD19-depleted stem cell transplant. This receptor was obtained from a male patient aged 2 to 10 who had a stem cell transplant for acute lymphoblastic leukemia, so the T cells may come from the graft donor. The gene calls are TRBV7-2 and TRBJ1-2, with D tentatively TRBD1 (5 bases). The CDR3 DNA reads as TGTGCCAGCAGCCCTGACAGTAACTATGGCTACACCTTC. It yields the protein CASSPDSNYGYTF.